Following are 17 T cell receptor beta chains from one sample sequenced in a study of cytomegalovirus exposure and HLA in healthy donors. The primer mix had 60 Vbeta and 13 Jbeta primers. Data came from immunoSEQ multiplex PCR; TCRdb stores just in-frame clones and leaves some out. The table lists 70,000 to 90,000 clones, more than 55% of them singletons. Sequencing input: PBMCs. Receptors originate from a man in his 60s in good health and CMV-seropositive.

The CDR3 here is CSIRDRGYEQYF. The CDR3 DNA reads TGCAGCATAAGGGACAGGGGGTACGAGCAGTACTTC. The chain combines TRBV29-1 with TRBJ2-7; 11 nucleotides match TRBD1. This CDR3 is built from 12 residues. Trimming at V came to 8 bases and at J to 4 bases, leaving 4 bases not matched to a gene. Germline V gene lookup returns CDR1 SQVTM and CDR2 ANQGSEA.

The rearrangement links TRBV6-5 to TRBJ1-5; a possible D gene is TRBD1 (6 bases). The CDR3 has 12 residues. Germline-derived CDR1 and CDR2 are MNHEY and SVGAGI. The V and J ends lost 9 bases and 2 bases respectively, with 8 bases between them. DNA for the CDR3: TGTGCCAGTCGACAGGGCAATCAGCCCCAGCATTTT. Its protein is CASRQGNQPQHF.

The gene calls are TRBV7-9 and TRBJ2-7, with 9 bases identical to TRBD1. Germline CDR1 and CDR2: SEHNR and FQNEAQ (reference sequence). The V segment lost 1 base and the J segment 13 bases; nucleotides outside the gene matches: 5. This CDR3 has 12 residues. CDR3 sequence: CASSLDWDREYF. DNA for the CDR3: TGTGCCAGCAGCTTAGATTGGGACAGGGAATACTTC. Drawing the rest from reference TRBV7-9 and TRBJ2-7, the complete variable domain is DTGVSQNPRHKITKRGQNVTFRCDPISEHNRLYWYRQTLGQGPEFLTYFQNEAQLEKSRLLSDRFSAERPKGSFSTLEIQRTEQGDSAMYLCASSLDWDREYFGPGTRLTVT.

The V and J genes are TRBV19 and TRBJ1-5; D might be TRBD1 (6 bases). Germline loops: CDR1 LNHDA, CDR2 SQIVND (reference sequence). V lost 5 bases and J lost 4, with 18 bases in between. This CDR3 contains 16 residues. The CDR3: CASSPPDWTDNQPQHF. Here the CDR3 DNA reads TGTGCCAGTAGTCCTCCTGACTGGACAGATAATCAGCCCCAGCATTTT.

This clone occurred once. The chain recombines TRBV5-8 with TRBJ1-5, with TRBD1 matching over 7 bases. This CDR3 is built from 16 residues. Per germline, CDR1 SGHTS and CDR2 YDEGEE. V lost 4 bases to trimming and J lost 3 bases; unmatched junction nucleotides: 10. The CDR3 DNA reads as TGTGCCAGCAGCGACGCCGGGACAGAAACCAATCAGCCCCAGCATTTT. Translated, it gives CASSDAGTETNQPQHF.

The rearrangement joins TRBV11-2 to TRBJ1-3, with D perhaps matching TRBD1 (5 bases). Germline lookup yields CDR1 SGHAT and CDR2 FQNNGV. This CDR3 has 11 residues. The V end was cut by 6 bases, the J end by 11 bases, with 11 bases between. The CDR3 spells CASSSGMSIYF. The DNA for the CDR3 is TGTGCCAGCAGTTCAGGGATGTCCATATATTTT.

V usage is TRBV2 and J usage is TRBJ2-3; the D gene is possibly TRBD2 (5 bases). The germline V and J ends were trimmed by 7 bases and 6 bases, with 11 bases remaining between them. Germline V gives CDR1 SNHLY, CDR2 FYNNEI. The CDR3 consists of 12 residues. The CDR3 sequence: CASTGDSDTQYF. CDR3 coding DNA: TGTGCCAGCACCGGGGATAGCGATACGCAGTATTTT.

This rearrangement joins TRBV5-3 to TRBJ2-5; D is ambiguous. The DNA matches TRBJ2-7 better at its end, which makes the J call doubtful. TRBV5-3 is an ORF for which the function is uncertain. The CDR3 has 12 residues. The chain's CDR3 is CARSLSENEQYF. CDR3 nucleotides: TGTGCCAGAAGCTTGAGCGAAAACGAGCAGTACTTC.

The CDR3: CASSLALGQVGGQGRNEQYF. In DNA form, the CDR3 reads TGTGCCAGCAGCTTAGCGCTCGGACAGGTGGGCGGACAGGGTAGGAACGAGCAGTACTTC. The chain recombines TRBV7-8 with TRBJ2-7; 8 bases agree with TRBD1. V lost 0 bases, J lost 5 bases, and 21 bases stayed unmatched. The CDR3 is 20 residues long. Germline CDR1 is SGHVS and CDR2 is FQNEAQ.

The sample holds a few counts of this clone. V gene TRBV30 combines with J gene TRBJ2-5; 10 bases agree with TRBD1. CDR1 is GTSNPN, CDR2 SVGIG, per germline (reference sequence). The CDR3 extends over 13 amino acids. V was clipped by 1 base and J by 6 bases; unmatched bases: 2. CDR3 loop: CAWSAGQGQTQYF. For the CDR3, the DNA is TGTGCCTGGAGTGCGGGACAGGGGCAGACCCAGTACTTC.

The chain employs TRBV18 and TRBJ2-5; weak D call: TRBD2 (5 bases). The CDR3 contains 14 residues. V was shortened by 3 bases and J by 10 bases, with 18 bases between the two germline ends. Per the germline V gene, CDR1 is KGHSH and CDR2 is LQKENI. The DNA of the CDR3 is TGTGCCAGCTCACCGGGTGAGGTACATCGGGGCCAGTACTTC. Translated: CASSPGEVHRGQYF.

This clone is labeled as medium-sized. The genes are TRBV19 and TRBJ2-7, with 7 bases lining up with TRBD2. The CDR3 extends over 16 amino acids. Trimming took 3 bases from V and 0 from J; bases not matched to a gene: 8. Per germline, CDR1 LNHDA and CDR2 SQIVND (reference sequence). The CDR3 sequence is CASSIAASGPSYEQYF. The CDR3 DNA is TGTGCCAGTAGTATTGCGGCTAGCGGCCCCTCCTACGAGCAGTACTTC.

This chain connects TRBV6-5 to TRBJ1-1; 8 nucleotides align to TRBD1. The CDR3 loop spans 13 amino acids. V gave up 6 bases and J gave up 4 bases; unmatched junction bases: 4. Germline-derived CDR1 and CDR2 are MNHEY and SVGAGI. In DNA, the CDR3 is TGTGCCAGCAGACCAGGGGGCAGCACTGAAGCTTTCTTT. Its translation is CASRPGGSTEAFF.

The chain couples TRBV30 to TRBJ2-5, with 7 bases identical to TRBD2. The germline gives CDR1 GTSNPN, CDR2 SVGIG (reference sequence). The CDR3 consists of 13 residues. Losses at the gene ends were 5 bases for V and 7 bases for J; bases not matched to a gene: 10. CDR3 sequence reads: CAWHSSGPGTQYF. The CDR3 DNA follows: TGTGCCTGGCACTCTAGCGGTCCGGGGACCCAGTACTTC.

The chain joins TRBV11-2 to TRBJ2-3; TRBD2 matches at 11 bases. Germline loops: CDR1 SGHAT, CDR2 FQNNGV. Unmatched junction bases numbered 5, after V lost 3 bases and J lost 0 bases. The CDR3 is 17 residues long. CDR3 protein: CASSFSGGALSTDTQYF. The DNA for the CDR3 is TGTGCCAGCAGCTTTAGCGGGGGGGCCCTGAGCACAGATACGCAGTATTTT.

The V call is TRBV2, the J call TRBJ2-2; 7 positions match TRBD1. V trimming: 0 bases; J trimming: 6 bases; junction bases outside the gene matches: 10. The germline V gene has CDR1 SNHLY and CDR2 FYNNEI. The CDR3 length is 17 residues. CDR3 sequence: CASSEAWTGVNPGELFF. CDR3 in DNA: TGTGCCAGCAGTGAAGCTTGGACAGGAGTCAATCCCGGGGAGCTGTTTTTT.

Here the CDR3 DNA reads TGTGCCAGCAGCTTCCGAGTGGGGGGGAACAATGAGCAGTTCTTC. Amino acid sequence: CASSFRVGGNNEQFF. The chain has TRBV7-7 and TRBJ2-1; TRBD2 matches at 7 bases. Looked up from germline, CDR1 is SSHAT and CDR2 is FNYEAQ (reference sequence). V trimming: 3 bases; J trimming: 5 bases; junction bases outside the gene matches: 7. The CDR3 extends over 15 amino acids.